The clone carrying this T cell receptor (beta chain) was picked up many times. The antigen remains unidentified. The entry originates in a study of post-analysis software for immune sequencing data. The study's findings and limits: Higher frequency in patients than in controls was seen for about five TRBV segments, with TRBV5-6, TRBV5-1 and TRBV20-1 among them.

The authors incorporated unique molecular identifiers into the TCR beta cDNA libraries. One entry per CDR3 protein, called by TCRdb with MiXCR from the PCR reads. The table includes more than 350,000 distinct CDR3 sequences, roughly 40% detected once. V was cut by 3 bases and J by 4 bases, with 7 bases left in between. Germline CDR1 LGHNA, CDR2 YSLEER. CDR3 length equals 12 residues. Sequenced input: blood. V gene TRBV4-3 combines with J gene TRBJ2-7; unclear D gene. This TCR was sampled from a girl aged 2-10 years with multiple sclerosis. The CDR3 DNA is TGCGCCAGCAGCCAGACTGGTTACGAGCAGTACTTC. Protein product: CASSQTGYEQYF.